A single sample gave rise to the 13 T cell receptor beta chains below, sequenced in a study of Graves' ophthalmopathy and Graves' hyperthyroidism. RNA transcripts yielded amplified TCR beta CDR3 regions. The first-round RT-PCR employed HTBI primers together with the Qiagen OneStep RT-PCR kit. A multiplex PCR was then performed as the second round. TCRdb independently ran MiXCR on the multiplex PCR reads; one entry per CDR3 protein. The sample includes around 600,000 distinct CDR3 sequences, about 40% of them seen just once. Sequencing was done on a sample of peripheral blood. Receptors originate from an adult man with Graves' ophthalmopathy.

The table lists this clonotype with a few counts. This chain links TRBV3-1 with TRBJ1-2, with D tentatively TRBD1 (6 bases). CDR1 LGHDT and CDR2 YNNKEL come from the germline V gene (reference sequence). The V and J ends lost 5 bases and 0 bases respectively, with 16 bases between them. This CDR3 is built from 16 residues. For the CDR3, the DNA is TGTGCCAGCAGCGCCGCGACAGGACCGACTAACTATGGCTACACCTTC. Its protein is CASSAATGPTNYGYTF.

The V and J genes are TRBV7-9 and TRBJ1-3; perhaps TRBD1 as D (5 bases). The CDR3 has 15 amino acids. Germline CDR1 SEHNR, CDR2 FQNEAQ (reference sequence). The germline V and J ends were trimmed by 5 bases and 10 bases, with 21 bases remaining between them. Here the CDR3 DNA reads TGTGCCAGCAGCCCCGGGACTAGCGGGGAAGAGACCATATATTTT. Its protein is CASSPGTSGEETIYF.

This clonotype was picked up many times. The rearrangement links TRBV27 to TRBJ2-7, with a weak D call TRBD2 (5 bases). Trimming took 5 bases from V and 6 from J, leaving 11 bases between them. CDR3 length: 12 residues. Germline V CDR1 and CDR2: MNHEY, SMNVEV (reference sequence). The CDR3 DNA reads TGTGCCAGCAGTCCATTACTAGGCGAGCAGTACTTC. As protein: CASSPLLGEQYF.

This clonotype was seen many times. This chain joins TRBV6-5 and TRBJ2-7; D perhaps matches TRBD1 (6 bases). V dropped 5 bases and J dropped 4 bases, with 15 bases sitting between them. This CDR3 comprises 14 residues. In germline, CDR1 is MNHEY, CDR2 SVGAGI. The CDR3 bases are TGTGCCAGCAGTACAGGGTTCGATGGTTACGAGCAGTACTTC. This translates into CASSTGFDGYEQYF.

This chain uses TRBV27 with TRBJ2-5, with 8 bases lining up with TRBD2. After removal of 6 bases from V and 4 bases from J, the junction contained 10 bases not matched to a gene. The CDR3 spans 15 residues. The V gene's germline CDR1 is MNHEY and CDR2 SMNVEV (reference sequence). The CDR3 DNA reads TGTGCCAGCAGACAAATCGGGGGGGACGGAGAGACCCAGTACTTC. Translated: CASRQIGGDGETQYF.

Points on this clonotype: A clone one base away is much larger, so this may be a read error. The CDR3 carries no conserved terminal phenylalanine or tryptophan, so it likely arises from a read error. The J gene is TRBJ2-7, the V gene TRBV12-3 or TRBV12-4, with a weak D call TRBD1 (6 bases). This CDR3 has 14 residues. The V gene lost 5 bases and the J gene lost 3 bases, with 14 bases spanning the gap. CDR3 loop: CASSIRQAVYEQYL. The CDR3 DNA is TGTGCCAGCAGTATACGACAGGCCGTCTACGAGCAGTACCTC.

This clonotype was counted only a few times. The chain employs TRBV7-9 and TRBJ1-1; 10 positions match TRBD1. The CDR3 has 15 amino acids. With 1 base clipped from V and 4 bases from J, the junction kept 3 bases outside the gene matches. Germline V gene sequence: CDR1 SEHNR, CDR2 FQNEAQ (reference sequence). The CDR3 sequence: CASSLGQGASTEAFF. CDR3 nucleotide sequence: TGTGCCAGCAGCTTAGGACAGGGGGCGAGCACTGAAGCTTTCTTT.

This clonotype was counted between two and nine times. This sequence joins TRBV4-1 and TRBJ1-1, with D unclear. Trimming left V 0 bases short and J 6 bases short, with 11 bases between. CDR1 is MGHRA, CDR2 YSYEKL, per germline. This CDR3 has 14 residues. The CDR3 sequence is CASSQDGLRPEAFF. CDR3 DNA: TGCGCCAGCAGCCAAGATGGTTTGAGGCCTGAAGCTTTCTTT.

This clonotype was seen at least ten times. The J gene is TRBJ1-1, the V gene TRBV7-2; 9 bases match TRBD1. V lost 2 bases, J lost 11 bases, and 9 bases stayed unmatched. CDR1 is SGHTA, CDR2 FQGNSA, per germline. The CDR3 has 14 residues. The CDR3 loop reads CASSLRGQGSHAFF. The CDR3 DNA sequence: TGTGCCAGCAGCTTACGGGGACAGGGATCGCACGCTTTCTTT.

This clonotype was recorded many times. The rearrangement joins TRBV20-1 to TRBJ2-7; D unresolved. This CDR3 region has 14 residues. Germline CDR1 reads DFQATT; CDR2 reads SNEGSKA (reference sequence). The V end lost 0 bases, the J end lost 5 bases, and 14 bases lay between the germline ends. CDR3 sequence: CSARDYRPRNEQYF. CDR3 DNA sequence: TGCAGTGCTAGAGACTACCGGCCCCGGAACGAGCAGTACTTC.

The gene calls are TRBV7-3 and TRBJ1-1; weak D call: TRBD1 (5 bases). This CDR3 spans 16 amino acids. With 4 bases removed from V and 0 bases from J, the gap between germline ends came to 15 bases. Germline-derived CDR1 and CDR2 are SGHTA and FQGTGA. The CDR3 DNA follows: TGTGCCAGCAGCTCCCGGGGGGGGATCATGAACACTGAAGCTTTCTTT. It yields the protein CASSSRGGIMNTEAFF.

In its sample, this clonotype was seen many times. The chain uses TRBV19 and TRBJ1-2; 8 bases match TRBD1. V gave up 4 bases and J gave up 4 bases; unmatched junction bases: 8. Looked up from germline, CDR1 is LNHDA and CDR2 is SQIVND (reference sequence). This CDR3 region has 15 residues. For the CDR3, the DNA is TGTGCCAGTAGTAACAACGGACAGGGTCTCTATGGCTACACCTTC. Residues: CASSNNGQGLYGYTF.

This clonotype was found once. V and J are TRBV10-3 and TRBJ2-2; 9 nucleotides line up with TRBD1. Germline loops: CDR1 ENHRY, CDR2 SYGVKD. CDR3 length: 13 residues. The junction had 6 bases not matched to a gene; V was cut back by 8 bases and J by 8 bases. CDR3 region: CAIGTGSDGELFF. The DNA for the CDR3 is TGTGCCATCGGGACAGGGTCGGATGGGGAGCTGTTTTTT.